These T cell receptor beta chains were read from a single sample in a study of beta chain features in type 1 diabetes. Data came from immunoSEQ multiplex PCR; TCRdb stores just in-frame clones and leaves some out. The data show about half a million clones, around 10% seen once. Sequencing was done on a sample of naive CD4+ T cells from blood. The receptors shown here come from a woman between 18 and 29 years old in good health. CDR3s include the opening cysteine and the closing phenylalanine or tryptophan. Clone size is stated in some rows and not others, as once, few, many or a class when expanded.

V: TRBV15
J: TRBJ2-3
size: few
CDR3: CATSPQTGTDTQYF

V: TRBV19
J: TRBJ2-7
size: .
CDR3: CASSTRQAGGYEQYF

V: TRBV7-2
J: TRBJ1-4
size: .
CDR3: CASSPGTETEKLFF

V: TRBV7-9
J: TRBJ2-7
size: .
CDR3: CASSRRAGEYEQYF

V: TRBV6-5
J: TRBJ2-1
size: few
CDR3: CASSYSRRLEQFF

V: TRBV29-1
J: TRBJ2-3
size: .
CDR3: CSVHDSGSGTDTQYF

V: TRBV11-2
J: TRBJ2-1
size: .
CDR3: CASPEQFF

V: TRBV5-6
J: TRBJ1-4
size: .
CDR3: CASSSGTNEKLFF

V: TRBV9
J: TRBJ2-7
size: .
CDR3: CASSPTGVDEQYF

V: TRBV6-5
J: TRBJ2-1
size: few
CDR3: CASSYSQGNEQFF

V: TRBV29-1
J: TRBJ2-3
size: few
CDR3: CSVERLAGGPTDTQYF

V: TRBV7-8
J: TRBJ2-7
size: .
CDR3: CASRDSARGREQYF

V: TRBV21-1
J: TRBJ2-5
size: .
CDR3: CASSKAGQDQETQYF

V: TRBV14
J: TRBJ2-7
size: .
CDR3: CASSRLAGSSYEQYF

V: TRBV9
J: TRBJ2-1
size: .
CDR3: CASSVVAGGREQFF

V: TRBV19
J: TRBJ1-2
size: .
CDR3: CASSIRRGLNGYTF

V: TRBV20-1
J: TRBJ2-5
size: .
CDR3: CSAGEETQYF

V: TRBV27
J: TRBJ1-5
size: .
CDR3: CASSLTGAQPQHF

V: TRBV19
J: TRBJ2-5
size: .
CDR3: CASSQAETQYF

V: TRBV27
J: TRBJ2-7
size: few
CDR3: CASSSPGDLYEQYF

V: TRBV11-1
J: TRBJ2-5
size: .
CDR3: CASSLSSGRRETQYF

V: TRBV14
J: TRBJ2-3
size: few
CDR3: CASSQIGKATDTQYF

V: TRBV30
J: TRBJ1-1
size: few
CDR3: CAWRDEAEAFF

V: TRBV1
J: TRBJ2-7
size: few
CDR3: CTSSPPGVAGDYEQYF